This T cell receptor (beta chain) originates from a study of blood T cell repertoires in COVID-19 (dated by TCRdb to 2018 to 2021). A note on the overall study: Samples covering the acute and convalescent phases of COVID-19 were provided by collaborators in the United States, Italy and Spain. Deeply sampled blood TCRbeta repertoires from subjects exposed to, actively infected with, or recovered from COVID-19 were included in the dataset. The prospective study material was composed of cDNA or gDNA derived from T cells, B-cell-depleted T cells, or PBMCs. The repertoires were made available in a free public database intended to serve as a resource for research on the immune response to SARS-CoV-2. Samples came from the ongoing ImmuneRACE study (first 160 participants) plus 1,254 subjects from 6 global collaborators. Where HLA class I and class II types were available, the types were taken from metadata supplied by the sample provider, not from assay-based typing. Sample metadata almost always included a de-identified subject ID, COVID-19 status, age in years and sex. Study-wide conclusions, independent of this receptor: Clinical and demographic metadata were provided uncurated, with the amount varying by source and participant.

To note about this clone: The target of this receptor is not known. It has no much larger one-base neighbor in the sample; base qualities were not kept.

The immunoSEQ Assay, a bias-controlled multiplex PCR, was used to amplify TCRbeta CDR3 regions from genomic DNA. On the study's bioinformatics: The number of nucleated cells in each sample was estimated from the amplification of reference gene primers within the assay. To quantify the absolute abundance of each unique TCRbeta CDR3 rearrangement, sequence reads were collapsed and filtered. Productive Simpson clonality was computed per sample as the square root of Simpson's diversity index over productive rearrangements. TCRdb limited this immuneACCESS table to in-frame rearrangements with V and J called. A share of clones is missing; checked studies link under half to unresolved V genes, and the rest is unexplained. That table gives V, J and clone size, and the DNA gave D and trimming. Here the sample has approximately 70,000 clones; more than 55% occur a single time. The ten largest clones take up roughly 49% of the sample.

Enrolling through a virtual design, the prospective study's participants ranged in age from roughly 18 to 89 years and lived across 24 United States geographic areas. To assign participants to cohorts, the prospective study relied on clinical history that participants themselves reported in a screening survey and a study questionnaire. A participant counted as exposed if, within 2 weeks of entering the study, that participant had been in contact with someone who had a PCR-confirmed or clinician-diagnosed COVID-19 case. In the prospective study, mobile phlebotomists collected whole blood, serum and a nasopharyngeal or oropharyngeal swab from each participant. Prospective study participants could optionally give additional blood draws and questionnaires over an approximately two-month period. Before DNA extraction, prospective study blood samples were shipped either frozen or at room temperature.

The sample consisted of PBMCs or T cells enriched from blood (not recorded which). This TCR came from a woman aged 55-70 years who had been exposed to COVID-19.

DNA sequence: TGCAGCGTTGCCGGAGGGGATCATCAGCCCCAGCATTTT. The encoded protein is CSVAGGDHQPQHF. The sequence joins TRBV29-1 to TRBJ1-5; a weak D assignment points to TRBD1 (5 bases agree). Trimming takes 4 bases from V and 5 bases from J, and the germline ends sit 12 bases apart. CDR1 SQVTM and CDR2 ANQGSEA are derived from the germline V gene. The CDR3 covers 13 residues, taking in both the cysteine and the phenylalanine. Of all the DNA, just the CDR3 is kept, 39 bases in frame from base 1. Beyond the CDR3, the reference TRBV29-1 and TRBJ1-5 genes provide the residues; the full variable domain reads: SAVISQKPSRDICQRGTSLTIQCQVDSQVTMMFWYRQQPGQSLTLIATANQGSEATYESGFVIDKFPISRPNLTFSTLTVSNMSPEDSSIYLCSVAGGDHQPQHFGDGTRLSIL.